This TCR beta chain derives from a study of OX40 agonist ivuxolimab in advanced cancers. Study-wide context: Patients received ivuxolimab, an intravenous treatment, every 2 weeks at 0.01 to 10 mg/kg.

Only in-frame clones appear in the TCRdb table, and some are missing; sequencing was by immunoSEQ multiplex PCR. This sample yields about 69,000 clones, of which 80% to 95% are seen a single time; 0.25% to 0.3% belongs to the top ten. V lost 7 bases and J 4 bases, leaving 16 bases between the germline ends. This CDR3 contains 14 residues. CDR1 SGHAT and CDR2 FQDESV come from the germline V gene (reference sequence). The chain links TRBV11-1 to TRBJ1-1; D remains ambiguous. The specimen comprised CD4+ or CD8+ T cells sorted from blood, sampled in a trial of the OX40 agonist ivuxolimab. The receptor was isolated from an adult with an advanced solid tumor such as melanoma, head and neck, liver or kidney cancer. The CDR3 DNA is TGTGCCAGCACCGAAGATTGGGTGATCACTGAAGCTTTCTTT. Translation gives CASTEDWVITEAFF.